This entry lists 30 T cell receptor beta chains sequenced from one sample in a study of cytomegalovirus exposure and HLA in healthy donors (dated by TCRdb to about 2017). Libraries were constructed by the immunoSEQ multiplex PCR assay. The immuneACCESS repertoire file appears here via TCRdb, limited to in-frame rearrangements. These files lack a portion of the clones; in checked studies, under half of the deficit traces to unresolved V genes, and the cause of the others is not known. Across this sample there are 120,000 or so clones, with roughly 90% seen only once. More than 1.5% of the sample belongs to the ten largest clones. Sequencing input: PBMCs. These receptor sequences come from a woman between 18 and 30 years old in good health and CMV-seronegative.

The rearrangement joins TRBV2 to TRBJ2-7; TRBD2 matches at 7 bases. Germline V gene lookup returns CDR1 SNHLY and CDR2 FYNNEI. This CDR3 is 13 amino acids long. V shed 7 bases and J 3 bases; nucleotides not matched to a gene: 6. CDR3 in amino acids: CASKKGLLYEQYF. The CDR3 region has the DNA TGTGCCAGCAAAAAGGGACTACTCTACGAGCAGTACTTC.

The chain uses TRBV4-1 and TRBJ2-2; 9 bases match TRBD2. This CDR3 region has 20 residues. The germline gives CDR1 MGHRA, CDR2 YSYEKL. V trimming: 0 bases; J trimming: 5 bases; junction bases outside the gene matches: 16. The CDR3 protein is CASSQEELAGDPEATGELFF. The CDR3 DNA sequence: TGCGCCAGCAGCCAAGAGGAGTTAGCGGGAGACCCGGAGGCGACCGGGGAGCTGTTTTTT.

The genes are TRBV5-1 and TRBJ2-7; D might be TRBD1 (6 bases). Trimming took 0 bases from V and 6 from J, leaving 16 bases between them. The germline V gene has CDR1 SGHRS and CDR2 YFSETQ. The CDR3 extends over 15 amino acids. DNA for the CDR3: TGCGCCAGCAGCTTGGCCGGACGAACCAGGGGCGAGCAGTACTTC. Translated: CASSLAGRTRGEQYF.

Regarding this clone: The sample has other DNA sequences that encode this CDR3 too. The genes are TRBV7-2 and TRBJ1-1; no definite D call. The CDR3 is made up of 14 amino acids. V was cut by 1 base and J by 1 base, with 7 bases left in between. Germline-derived CDR1 and CDR2 are SGHTA and FQGNSA. The DNA for the CDR3 is TGTGCCAGCAGCTTAGGGCGGGCGAACACTGAAGCTTTCTTT. Its protein product is CASSLGRANTEAFF.

The rearrangement links TRBV27 to TRBJ2-1, with 11 nucleotides matching TRBD2. Germline assignment: CDR1 MNHEY and CDR2 SMNVEV (reference sequence). The CDR3 has 15 amino acids. V dropped 8 bases and J dropped 8; count of bases not matched to a gene: 11. CDR3 loop: CASAQLAGDFDEQFF. In DNA, the CDR3 is TGTGCCAGCGCCCAACTAGCGGGAGATTTCGATGAGCAGTTCTTC.

V gene TRBV28 combines with J gene TRBJ1-2; 8 nucleotides align to TRBD1. J gave up 5 bases and V 6 bases, and 2 bases lay outside the gene matches. Per germline, CDR1 MDHEN and CDR2 SYDVKM. The CDR3 is 12 amino acids. The CDR3 sequence: CASSGDRYGYTF. The CDR3 nucleotides read TGTGCCAGCAGCGGGGACAGGTATGGCTACACCTTC.

CDR3 DNA: TGCGCCAGCAGCCCCACTACTAGCGACAGCTCCTACAATGAGCAGTTCTTC. It codes for CASSPTTSDSSYNEQFF. The chain recombines TRBV5-1 with TRBJ2-1; 7 nucleotides line up with TRBD2. V trimming: 4 bases; J trimming: 0 bases; junction bases outside the gene matches: 10. The CDR3 covers 17 residues. CDR1 is SGHRS, CDR2 YFSETQ, per germline.

V gene TRBV6-5 combines with J gene TRBJ2-7; 11 positions match TRBD2. The CDR3 totals 15 residues. Germline V gene sequence: CDR1 MNHEY, CDR2 SVGAGI. Unmatched junction bases numbered 10, after V lost 8 bases and J lost 4 bases. This CDR3 reads CASAPTSGESYEQYF. DNA of the CDR3: TGTGCCAGCGCACCGACTAGCGGGGAGTCATACGAGCAGTACTTC.

The chain recombines TRBV5-4 with TRBJ2-2, with D possibly being TRBD1 (5 bases). Trimming shortened V by 2 bases and J by 2 bases, and 7 bases separated the two germline ends. The CDR3 is 14 residues long. Germline loops: CDR1 SGHNT, CDR2 YYREEE (reference sequence). The CDR3 protein is CASSFDRNTGELFF. The CDR3 DNA is TGTGCCAGCAGCTTTGACAGAAACACCGGGGAGCTGTTTTTT.

The CDR3 sequence: CASSIGVDYEQYF. The CDR3 bases are TGTGCCAGTAGTATCGGGGTTGACTACGAGCAGTACTTC. The J gene is TRBJ2-7, the V gene TRBV19; D is possibly TRBD2 (5 bases). This CDR3 is 13 amino acids long. V lost 3 bases and J lost 3, with 9 bases in between. CDR1 and CDR2 from the germline V gene are LNHDA and SQIVND (reference sequence).

This chain links TRBV7-9 with TRBJ1-2, with TRBD1 matching over 8 bases. V lost 4 bases to trimming and J lost 1 base; unmatched junction nucleotides: 2. CDR3 size: 14 residues. Germline V gene lookup returns CDR1 SEHNR and CDR2 FQNEAQ (reference sequence). CDR3 in DNA: TGTGCCAGCAGCTCGGACAGGGATAACTATGGCTACACCTTC. Encoded protein: CASSSDRDNYGYTF.

This rearrangement joins TRBV5-5 to TRBJ2-7, with 9 bases aligning to TRBD1. V lost 0 bases to trimming and J lost 0 bases; unmatched junction nucleotides: 1. Per the germline V gene, CDR1 is SGHKS and CDR2 is YYEKEE (reference sequence). The CDR3 runs 15 residues. CDR3 DNA sequence: TGTGCCAGCAGCTTGGAGGACAGGGGCTCCTACGAGCAGTACTTC. Protein: CASSLEDRGSYEQYF.

The table lists this clone with a count of one. The chain has TRBV11-1 and TRBJ1-1; the match to TRBD1 covers 8 bases. The CDR3 covers 15 residues. Germline CDR1 is SGHAT and CDR2 is FQDESV (reference sequence). The ends lost 2 bases at V and 0 bases at J; junction bases unmatched: 2. The CDR3 DNA sequence: TGTGCCAGCAGCTTACAGGGGGCCATGAACACTGAAGCTTTCTTT. Its protein product is CASSLQGAMNTEAFF.

The V and J genes are TRBV27 and TRBJ2-1; TRBD2 matches at 10 bases. The V segment lost 0 bases and the J segment 7 bases; nucleotides outside the gene matches: 9. Germline V gene sequence: CDR1 MNHEY, CDR2 SMNVEV (reference sequence). This CDR3 has 17 amino acids. Written as DNA, the CDR3 is TGTGCCAGCAGTTTATCGGGTCTAACTAGCGGGATGAATGAGCAGTTCTTC. Protein: CASSLSGLTSGMNEQFF.

This clone was picked up one time. This chain uses TRBV6-1 with TRBJ2-7, with 9 bases lining up with TRBD2. This CDR3 spans 16 amino acids. V was pared by 2 bases and J by 7 bases, with 12 bases of the junction left unmatched. CDR1 is MNHNS and CDR2 is SASEGT in the germline V gene. Here the CDR3 reads CASSETSLAGMSEQYF. CDR3 nucleotides: TGTGCCAGCAGTGAAACTTCCCTAGCGGGAATGAGTGAGCAGTACTTC.

The chain links TRBV6-1 to TRBJ2-1, with 8 bases fitting TRBD2. The CDR3 extends over 16 amino acids. CDR1 MNHNS and CDR2 SASEGT come from the germline V gene. V lost 4 bases to trimming and J lost 10 bases; unmatched junction nucleotides: 15. This CDR3 reads CASSALDGTRIDEQFF. The CDR3 region has the DNA TGTGCCAGCAGTGCGCTCGACGGGACTAGAATCGACGAGCAGTTCTTC.

This clone appeared a few times. This CDR3 is CATSRNRDRGLATGELFF. In nucleotides, the CDR3 is TGTGCCACCAGCAGAAACCGGGACAGGGGGCTGGCCACCGGGGAGCTGTTTTTT. The chain links TRBV15 to TRBJ2-2, with 12 nucleotides matching TRBD1. This CDR3 is 18 amino acids long. Germline V gene sequence: CDR1 LNHNV, CDR2 YYDKDF (reference sequence). Losses at the gene ends were 2 bases for V and 4 bases for J; bases not matched to a gene: 8.

The chain uses TRBV9 and TRBJ2-7; 10 nucleotides align to TRBD2. In germline, CDR1 is SGDLS, CDR2 YYNGEE. V was clipped by 0 bases and J by 4 bases; unmatched bases: 13. The CDR3 contains 18 residues. For the CDR3, the DNA is TGTGCCAGCAGCGTAGGTCCTAGCGGGAGTTTTAGTGTGTACGAGCAGTACTTC. The encoded protein is CASSVGPSGSFSVYEQYF.

The rearrangement links TRBV11-3 to TRBJ2-5; D call uncertain. The CDR3 consists of 14 residues. With 7 bases removed from V and 2 bases from J, the gap between germline ends came to 14 bases. Germline V gene data show CDR1 as SGHNT and CDR2 as YENEEA. CDR3 DNA: TGTGCCAGCAACCGTTGGGCAGAGCAAGAGACCCAGTACTTC. Translated: CASNRWAEQETQYF.

This clone was found once. The CDR3 DNA reads as TGTGCCAGCAGAGAGACAGGGTACAATGAGCAGTTCTTC. Translation gives CASRETGYNEQFF. V is TRBV28 and J is TRBJ2-1, with 7 bases matching TRBD1. Trimming took 6 bases from V and 4 from J; bases not matched to a gene: 3. The CDR3 consists of 13 residues. CDR1 and CDR2 from the germline V gene are MDHEN and SYDVKM. Full variable domain (outside the CDR3, taken from reference TRBV28 and TRBJ2-1): DVKVTQSSRYLVKRTGEKVFLECVQDMDHENMFWYRQDPGLGLRLIYFSYDVKMKEKGDIPEGYSVSREKKERFSLILESASTNQTSMYLCASRETGYNEQFFGPGTRLTVL.

Concerning this clone: This specimen includes other DNA sequences encoding the same CDR3. The gene calls are TRBV9 and TRBJ2-3; possibly TRBD2 for D (5 bases). Germline CDR1 SGDLS, CDR2 YYNGEE. The CDR3 runs to 16 residues. The germline V and J ends were trimmed by 0 bases and 2 bases, with 13 bases remaining between them. The CDR3 sequence is CASSVAASRSTDTQYF. The CDR3 nucleotides are TGTGCCAGCAGCGTAGCAGCTAGCCGATCCACAGATACGCAGTATTTT.

V usage is TRBV5-6 and J usage is TRBJ2-1, with TRBD2 matching over 10 bases. With V trimmed by 0 bases and J by 5 bases, 5 bases remained unmatched. Germline lookup yields CDR1 SGHDT and CDR2 YYEEEE. There are 16 residues in the CDR3. The CDR3 loop is CASSLGAGGTNNEQFF. CDR3 DNA sequence: TGTGCCAGCAGCTTGGGAGCGGGAGGGACAAACAATGAGCAGTTCTTC. Full variable domain (outside the CDR3, taken from reference TRBV5-6 and TRBJ2-1): DAGVTQSPTHLIKTRGQQVTLRCSPKSGHDTVSWYQQALGQGPQFIFQYYEEEERQRGNFPDRFSGHQFPNYSSELNVNALLLGDSALYLCASSLGAGGTNNEQFFGPGTRLTVL.

The CDR3 nucleotides are TGTGCCAGCAGTGATGGGCTAGCGGGAGGCAATGAGCAGTTCTTC. Translating it yields CASSDGLAGGNEQFF. The chain employs TRBV6-4 and TRBJ2-1; 11 bases are shared with TRBD2. Per germline, CDR1 MRHNA and CDR2 SNTAGT. Germline trimming cut 3 bases from V and 6 bases from J; bases unmatched to any gene: 4. CDR3 length: 15 amino acids.

The chain links TRBV25-1 to TRBJ1-2, with 8 bases lining up with TRBD1. The length of the CDR3 is 13 residues. The V gene's germline CDR1 is MGHDK and CDR2 SYGVNS. The V segment lost 5 bases and the J segment 8 bases; nucleotides outside the gene matches: 7. CDR3 residues: CASSRGQGRGYTF. CDR3 nucleotides: TGTGCCAGCAGTAGAGGACAGGGACGGGGCTACACCTTC.

The rearrangement uses TRBV5-6 and TRBJ1-1; perhaps TRBD1 as D (6 bases). The CDR3 is 17 residues long. CDR1 and CDR2 (germline): SGHDT, YYEEEE. Trimming pared 4 bases from V and 7 bases from J, leaving 26 bases between. The CDR3 DNA follows: TGTGCCAGCAGCCTGCCCGGGGACATAGGGGAGTCGGATGAAGCTTTCTTT. This translates into CASSLPGDIGESDEAFF.

The table lists this clone with a count of one. The J gene is TRBJ2-1, the V gene TRBV14; 8 nucleotides align to TRBD2. The CDR3 loop spans 16 amino acids. Germline V gives CDR1 SGHDN, CDR2 FVKESK. With V trimmed by 0 bases and J by 2 bases, 3 bases remained unmatched. For the CDR3, the DNA is TGTGCCAGCAGCCAAGATGAGCGGGGGCCCTACAATGAGCAGTTCTTC. Protein sequence: CASSQDERGPYNEQFF.

In its sample, this clone was seen once. The genes are TRBV30 and TRBJ2-1; tentatively, D is TRBD2 (5 bases). V gave up 8 bases and J gave up 8 bases, with 19 bases separating them. In germline, CDR1 is GTSNPN, CDR2 SVGIG (reference sequence). CDR3 size: 13 residues. This CDR3 is CAISEGRTDEQFF. The CDR3 DNA reads TGTGCCATTTCAGAGGGTCGTACCGATGAGCAGTTCTTC.

The chain employs TRBV7-9 and TRBJ1-4; D gene uncertain. Germline assignment: CDR1 SEHNR and CDR2 FQNEAQ (reference sequence). CDR3 size: 12 residues. Trimming took off 5 bases at V and 7 bases at J, with 8 bases between the two ends. CDR3 bases: TGTGCCAGCAGCAAAACCGGTGAAAAACTGTTTTTT. Its translation: CASSKTGEKLFF.

The chain couples TRBV28 to TRBJ1-2; 7 bases map to TRBD1. The CDR3 has 13 amino acids. V shed 6 bases, J shed 4 bases, and the junction held 5 bases outside the gene matches. Germline V gives CDR1 MDHEN, CDR2 SYDVKM. The DNA of the CDR3 is TGTGCCAGCAGGGCCGGGACAGTCTATGGCTACACCTTC. It codes for CASRAGTVYGYTF.

This clone was recorded a few times. The chain uses TRBV6-7 and TRBJ2-2; D gene uncertain. TRBV6-7 is identified as an open reading frame with a role that is uncertain. The germline V and J ends were trimmed by 6 bases and 3 bases, with 14 bases remaining between them. The CDR3 is 15 amino acids. The CDR3 loop reads CASSHSLVYTGELFF. The CDR3 DNA sequence: TGTGCCAGCAGCCACTCTCTGGTATACACCGGGGAGCTGTTTTTT.